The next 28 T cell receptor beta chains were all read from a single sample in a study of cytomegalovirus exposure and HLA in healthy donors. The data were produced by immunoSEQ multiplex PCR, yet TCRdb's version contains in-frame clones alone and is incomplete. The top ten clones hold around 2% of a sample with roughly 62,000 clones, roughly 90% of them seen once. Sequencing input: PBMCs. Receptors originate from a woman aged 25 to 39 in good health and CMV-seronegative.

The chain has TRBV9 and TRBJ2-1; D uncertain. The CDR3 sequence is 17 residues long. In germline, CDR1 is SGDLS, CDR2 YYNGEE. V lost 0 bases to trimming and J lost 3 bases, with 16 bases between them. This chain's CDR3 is CASSVELVDPHYNEQFF. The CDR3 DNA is TGTGCCAGCAGCGTAGAGTTAGTAGATCCTCACTACAATGAGCAGTTCTTC.

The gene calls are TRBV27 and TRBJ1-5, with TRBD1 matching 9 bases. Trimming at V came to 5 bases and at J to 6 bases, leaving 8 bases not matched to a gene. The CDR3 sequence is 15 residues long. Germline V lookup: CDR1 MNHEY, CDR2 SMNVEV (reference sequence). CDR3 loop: CASSLNRGQGQPQHF. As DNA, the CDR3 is TGTGCCAGCAGTCTCAACAGGGGGCAGGGTCAGCCCCAGCATTTT.

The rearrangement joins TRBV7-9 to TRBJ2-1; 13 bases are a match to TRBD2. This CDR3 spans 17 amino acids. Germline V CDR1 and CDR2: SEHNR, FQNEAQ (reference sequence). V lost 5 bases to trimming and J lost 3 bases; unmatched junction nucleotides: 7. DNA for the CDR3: TGTGCCAGCAGCAAGACTAGCGGGGGGATTTTCTACAATGAGCAGTTCTTC. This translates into CASSKTSGGIFYNEQFF.

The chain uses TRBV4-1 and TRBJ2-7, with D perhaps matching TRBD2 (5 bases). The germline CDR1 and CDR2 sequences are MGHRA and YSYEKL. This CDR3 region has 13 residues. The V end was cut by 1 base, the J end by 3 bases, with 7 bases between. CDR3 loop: CASSQAAGYEQYF. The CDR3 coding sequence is TGCGCCAGCAGCCAAGCGGCGGGCTACGAGCAGTACTTC.

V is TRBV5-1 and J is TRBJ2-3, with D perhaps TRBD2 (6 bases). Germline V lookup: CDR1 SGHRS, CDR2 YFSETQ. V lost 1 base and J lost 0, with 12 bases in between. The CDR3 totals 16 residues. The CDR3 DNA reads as TGCGCCAGCAGCTTGCTGCTAGCGCAAAGCACAGATACGCAGTATTTT. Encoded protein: CASSLLLAQSTDTQYF. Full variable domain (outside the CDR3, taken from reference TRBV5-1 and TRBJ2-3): KAGVTQTPRYLIKTRGQQVTLSCSPISGHRSVSWYQQTPGQGLQFLFEYFSETQRNKGNFPGRFSGRQFSNSRSEMNVSTLELGDSALYLCASSLLLAQSTDTQYFGPGTRLTVL.

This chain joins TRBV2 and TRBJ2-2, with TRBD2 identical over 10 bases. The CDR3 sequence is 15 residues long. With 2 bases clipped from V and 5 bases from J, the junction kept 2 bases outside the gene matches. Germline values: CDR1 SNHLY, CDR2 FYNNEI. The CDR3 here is CASSELAGDTGELFF. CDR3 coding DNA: TGTGCCAGCAGTGAACTAGCGGGAGATACCGGGGAGCTGTTTTTT.

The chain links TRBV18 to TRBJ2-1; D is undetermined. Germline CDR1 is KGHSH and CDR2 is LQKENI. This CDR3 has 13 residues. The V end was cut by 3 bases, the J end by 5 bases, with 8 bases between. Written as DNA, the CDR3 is TGTGCCAGCTCACCGGTCAACAACAATGAGCAGTTCTTC. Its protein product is CASSPVNNNEQFF.

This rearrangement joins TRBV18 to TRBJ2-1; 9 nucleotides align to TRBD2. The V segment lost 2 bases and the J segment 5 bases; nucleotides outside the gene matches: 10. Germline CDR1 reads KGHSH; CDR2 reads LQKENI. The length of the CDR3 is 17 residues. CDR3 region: CASSPLESGGGDNEQFF. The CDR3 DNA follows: TGTGCCAGCTCACCATTGGAGAGTGGCGGGGGGGACAATGAGCAGTTCTTC. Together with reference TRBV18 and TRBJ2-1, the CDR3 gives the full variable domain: NAGVMQNPRHLVRRRGQEARLRCSPMKGHSHVYWYRQLPEEGLKFMVYLQKENIIDESGMPKERFSAEFPKEGPSILRIQQVVRGDSAAYFCASSPLESGGGDNEQFFGPGTRLTVL.

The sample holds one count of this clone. The CDR3 here is CASSYTTENTEAFF. In nucleotides, the CDR3 is TGTGCCAGCAGTTACACGACAGAGAACACTGAAGCTTTCTTT. The J gene is TRBJ1-1, the V gene TRBV6-5; D might be TRBD1 (5 bases). Trimming pared 2 bases from V and 1 base from J, leaving 8 bases between. The CDR3 spans 14 residues. CDR1 is MNHEY, CDR2 SVGAGI, per germline.

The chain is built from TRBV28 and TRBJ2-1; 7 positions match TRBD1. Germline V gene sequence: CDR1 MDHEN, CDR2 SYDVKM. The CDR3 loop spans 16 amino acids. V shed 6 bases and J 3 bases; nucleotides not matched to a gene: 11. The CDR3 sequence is CASSSYQGVVYNEQFF. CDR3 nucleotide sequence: TGTGCCAGCAGCAGTTATCAGGGGGTAGTCTACAATGAGCAGTTCTTC.

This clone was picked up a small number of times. CDR3 region: CASSFPTSGAGELFF. In DNA, the CDR3 is TGCGCCAGCAGCTTCCCGACTAGCGGTGCCGGGGAGCTGTTTTTT. The chain couples TRBV5-1 to TRBJ2-2, with 9 bases matching TRBD2. The V segment lost 2 bases and the J segment 6 bases; nucleotides outside the gene matches: 5. The CDR3 covers 15 residues. The germline V gene has CDR1 SGHRS and CDR2 YFSETQ. The variable domain in full, with the rest retrieved from reference TRBV5-1 and TRBJ2-2, is KAGVTQTPRYLIKTRGQQVTLSCSPISGHRSVSWYQQTPGQGLQFLFEYFSETQRNKGNFPGRFSGRQFSNSRSEMNVSTLELGDSALYLCASSFPTSGAGELFFGEGSRLTVL.

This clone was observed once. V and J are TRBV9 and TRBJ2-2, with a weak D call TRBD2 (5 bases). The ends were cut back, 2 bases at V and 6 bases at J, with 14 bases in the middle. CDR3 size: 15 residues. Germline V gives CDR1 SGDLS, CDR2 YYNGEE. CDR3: CASSVIPEGAGELFF. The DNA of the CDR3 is TGTGCCAGCAGCGTTATCCCAGAGGGCGCCGGGGAGCTGTTTTTT.

The CDR3 nucleotides are TGTGCCAGCAGCTTTCCCCCCAGGGTCCTTAGGTTGAGCAATCAGCCCCAGCATTTT. It is translated as CASSFPPRVLRLSNQPQHF. The V gene is TRBV11-1, the J gene TRBJ1-5; D possibly corresponds to TRBD1 (5 bases). The CDR3 sequence is 19 residues long. From germline, CDR1 is SGHAT and CDR2 FQDESV (reference sequence). Trimming left V 3 bases short and J 1 base short, with 22 bases between.

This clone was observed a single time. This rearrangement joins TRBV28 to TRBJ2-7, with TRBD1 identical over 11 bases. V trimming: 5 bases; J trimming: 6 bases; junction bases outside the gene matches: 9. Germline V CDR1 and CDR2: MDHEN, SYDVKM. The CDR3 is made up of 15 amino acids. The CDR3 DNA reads TGTGCCAGCAGTCGGGCCGGACAGGGGGCAAGCGAGCAGTACTTC. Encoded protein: CASSRAGQGASEQYF.

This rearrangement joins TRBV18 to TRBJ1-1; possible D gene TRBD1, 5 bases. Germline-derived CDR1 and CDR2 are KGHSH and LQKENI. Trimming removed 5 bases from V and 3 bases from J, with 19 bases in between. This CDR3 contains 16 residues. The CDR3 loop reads CASSSTGGASDTEAFF. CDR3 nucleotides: TGTGCCAGCTCAAGTACCGGTGGGGCGAGCGACACTGAAGCTTTCTTT.

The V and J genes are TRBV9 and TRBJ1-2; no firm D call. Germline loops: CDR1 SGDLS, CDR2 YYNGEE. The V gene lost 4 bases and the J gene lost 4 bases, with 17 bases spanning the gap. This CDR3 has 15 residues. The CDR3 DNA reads TGTGCCAGCAGCTCTGGGCTACAGAAATTCTATGGCTACACCTTC. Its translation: CASSSGLQKFYGYTF. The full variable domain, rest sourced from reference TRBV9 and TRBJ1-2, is DSGVTQTPKHLITATGQRVTLRCSPRSGDLSVYWYQQSLDQGLQFLIQYYNGEERAKGNILERFSAQQFPDLHSELNLSSLELGDSALYFCASSSGLQKFYGYTFGSGTRLTVV.

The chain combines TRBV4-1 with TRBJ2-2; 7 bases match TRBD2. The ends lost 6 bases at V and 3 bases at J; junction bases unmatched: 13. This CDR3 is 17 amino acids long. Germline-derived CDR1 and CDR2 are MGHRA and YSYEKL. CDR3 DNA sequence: TGCGCCAGCAGTTTGGGGACTACTCAATCTTACACCGGGGAGCTGTTTTTT. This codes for CASSLGTTQSYTGELFF.

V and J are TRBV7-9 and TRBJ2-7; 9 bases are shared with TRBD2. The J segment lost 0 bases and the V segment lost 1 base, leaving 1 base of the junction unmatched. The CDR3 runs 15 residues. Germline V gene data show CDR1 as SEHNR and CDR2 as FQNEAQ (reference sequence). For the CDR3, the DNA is TGTGCCAGCAGCTTAGGCGGGAGGGCCTCCTACGAGCAGTACTTC. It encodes CASSLGGRASYEQYF.

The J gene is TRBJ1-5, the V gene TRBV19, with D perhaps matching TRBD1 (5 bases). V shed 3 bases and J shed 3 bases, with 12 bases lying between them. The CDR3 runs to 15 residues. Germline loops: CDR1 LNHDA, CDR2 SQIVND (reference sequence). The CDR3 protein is CASSMGGASNQPQHF. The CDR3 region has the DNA TGTGCCAGTAGTATGGGAGGGGCGTCCAATCAGCCCCAGCATTTT.

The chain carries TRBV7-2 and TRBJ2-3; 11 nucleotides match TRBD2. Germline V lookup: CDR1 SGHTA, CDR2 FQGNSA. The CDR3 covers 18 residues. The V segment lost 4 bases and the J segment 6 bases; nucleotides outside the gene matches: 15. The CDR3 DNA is TGTGCCAGCAGCTCCCACACTTCACTAGCGGGAGCAACGGATACGCAGTATTTT. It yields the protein CASSSHTSLAGATDTQYF.

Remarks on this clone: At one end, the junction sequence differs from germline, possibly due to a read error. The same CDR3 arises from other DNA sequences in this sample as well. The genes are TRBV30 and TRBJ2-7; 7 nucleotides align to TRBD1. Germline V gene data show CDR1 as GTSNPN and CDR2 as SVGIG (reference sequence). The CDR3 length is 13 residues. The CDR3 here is CARQQGNKDEQYF. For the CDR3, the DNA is TGCGCCCGGCAACAGGGGAATAAGGACGAGCAGTACTTC.

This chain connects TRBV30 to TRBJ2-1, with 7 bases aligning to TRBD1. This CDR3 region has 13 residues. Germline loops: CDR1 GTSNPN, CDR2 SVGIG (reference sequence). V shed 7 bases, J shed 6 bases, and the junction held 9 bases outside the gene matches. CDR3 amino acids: CASGTSGGNEQFF. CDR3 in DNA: TGTGCCTCCGGGACCTCAGGGGGCAATGAGCAGTTCTTC.

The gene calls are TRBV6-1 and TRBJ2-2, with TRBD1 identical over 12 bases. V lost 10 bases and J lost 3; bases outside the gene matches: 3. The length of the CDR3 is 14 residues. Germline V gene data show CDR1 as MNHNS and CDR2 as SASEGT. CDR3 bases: TGTGCCACAGGGACAGGGGGCGACACCGGGGAGCTGTTTTTT. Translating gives CATGTGGDTGELFF.

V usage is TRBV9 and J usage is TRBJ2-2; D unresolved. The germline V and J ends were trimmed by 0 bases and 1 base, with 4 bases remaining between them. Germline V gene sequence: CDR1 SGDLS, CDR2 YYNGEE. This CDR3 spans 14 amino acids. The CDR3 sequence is CASSVGLNTGELFF. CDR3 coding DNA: TGTGCCAGCAGCGTAGGACTGAACACCGGGGAGCTGTTTTTT. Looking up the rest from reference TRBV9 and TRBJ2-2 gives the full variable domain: DSGVTQTPKHLITATGQRVTLRCSPRSGDLSVYWYQQSLDQGLQFLIQYYNGEERAKGNILERFSAQQFPDLHSELNLSSLELGDSALYFCASSVGLNTGELFFGEGSRLTVL.

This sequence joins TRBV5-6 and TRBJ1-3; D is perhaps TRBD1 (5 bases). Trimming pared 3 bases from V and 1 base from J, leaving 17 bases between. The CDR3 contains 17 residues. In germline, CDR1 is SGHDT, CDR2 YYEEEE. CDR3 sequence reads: CASSSSRGPHSGNTIYF. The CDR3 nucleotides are TGTGCCAGCAGCTCGTCTAGGGGTCCCCATTCTGGAAACACCATATATTTT.

CDR3 nucleotide sequence: TGTGCCAGCAGCTTAGGTGTGGGACAGGGGGTCCCCGGCTACACCTTC. Translation: CASSLGVGQGVPGYTF. The chain employs TRBV7-2 and TRBJ1-2; TRBD1 matches 11 bases. Germline CDR1 SGHTA, CDR2 FQGNSA. V trimming: 1 base; J trimming: 8 bases; junction bases outside the gene matches: 9. The CDR3 contains 16 residues.

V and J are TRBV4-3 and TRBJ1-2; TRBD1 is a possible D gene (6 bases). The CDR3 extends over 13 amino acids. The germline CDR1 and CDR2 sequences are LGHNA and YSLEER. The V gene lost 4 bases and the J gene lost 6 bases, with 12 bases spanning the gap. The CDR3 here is CASSPPDRHGYTF. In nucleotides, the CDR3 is TGCGCCAGCAGCCCCCCCGACAGGCATGGCTACACCTTC.

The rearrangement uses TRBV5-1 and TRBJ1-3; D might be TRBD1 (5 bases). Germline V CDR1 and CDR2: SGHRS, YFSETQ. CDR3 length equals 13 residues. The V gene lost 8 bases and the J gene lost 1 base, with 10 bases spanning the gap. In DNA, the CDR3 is TGCGCCAGTACACAGGATTCTGGAAACACCATATATTTT. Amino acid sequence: CASTQDSGNTIYF. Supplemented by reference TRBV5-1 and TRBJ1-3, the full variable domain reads KAGVTQTPRYLIKTRGQQVTLSCSPISGHRSVSWYQQTPGQGLQFLFEYFSETQRNKGNFPGRFSGRQFSNSRSEMNVSTLELGDSALYLCASTQDSGNTIYFGEGSWLTVV.